This T cell receptor beta chain emerged from a study of blood T cell repertoires in COVID-19. The CDR3 totals 16 residues. Germline CDR1 is MDHEN and CDR2 is SYDVKM. The trim removed 7 bases at V and 3 bases at J, leaving 11 bases unmatched. Sequencing was performed with immunoSEQ multiplex PCR; in TCRdb, only in-frame clones are kept and a portion is missing. The sample yields approximately 300,000 clones, approximately 85% seen once. The chain uses TRBV28 and TRBJ2-3; 9 bases line up with TRBD2. What was sequenced was PBMCs or T cells enriched from blood (not recorded which). This TCR derives from a woman between 25 and 40 years old who had recovered from COVID-19. The CDR3 coding sequence is TGTGCCAGCACGACGACGGCGGGGGGGCGTACAGATACGCAGTATTTT. It yields the protein CASTTTAGGRTDTQYF. Full variable domain (remainder filled in from reference TRBV28 and TRBJ2-3): DVKVTQSSRYLVKRTGEKVFLECVQDMDHENMFWYRQDPGLGLRLIYFSYDVKMKEKGDIPEGYSVSREKKERFSLILESASTNQTSMYLCASTTTAGGRTDTQYFGPGTRLTVL.